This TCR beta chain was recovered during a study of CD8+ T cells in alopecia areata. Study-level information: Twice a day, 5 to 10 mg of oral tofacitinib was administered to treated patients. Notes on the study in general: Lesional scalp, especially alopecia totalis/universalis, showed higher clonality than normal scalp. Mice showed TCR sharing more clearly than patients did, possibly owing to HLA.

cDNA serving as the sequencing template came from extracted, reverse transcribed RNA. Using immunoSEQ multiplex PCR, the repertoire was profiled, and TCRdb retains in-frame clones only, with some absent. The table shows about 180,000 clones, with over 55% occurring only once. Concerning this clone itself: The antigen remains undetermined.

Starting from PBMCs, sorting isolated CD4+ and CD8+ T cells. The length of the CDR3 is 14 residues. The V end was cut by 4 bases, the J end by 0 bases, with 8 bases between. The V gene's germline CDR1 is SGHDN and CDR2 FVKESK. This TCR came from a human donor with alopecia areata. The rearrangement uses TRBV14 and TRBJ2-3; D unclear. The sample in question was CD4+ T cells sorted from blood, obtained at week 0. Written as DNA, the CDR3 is TGTGCCAGCAGCCGTGGAGTGAGCACAGATACGCAGTATTTT. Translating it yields CASSRGVSTDTQYF.